A single sample is the source of the 32 T cell receptor beta chains below, sequenced in a study of OX40 agonist ivuxolimab in advanced cancers. Profiling relied on immunoSEQ multiplex PCR, and the TCRdb table lists in-frame clones only, not all of them. The table shows approximately 80,000 clones, with about 88% occurring only once. Material: CD4+ or CD8+ T cells sorted from blood, obtained in a trial of the OX40 agonist ivuxolimab. These receptors originate from an adult with an advanced solid tumor such as melanoma, head and neck, liver or kidney cancer.

The V call is TRBV7-9, the J call TRBJ2-5, with 7 bases matching TRBD1. The germline V gene encodes CDR1 SEHNR and CDR2 FQNEAQ (reference sequence). Trimming cost V 2 bases and J 3 bases; bases outside gene matches: 9. The CDR3 consists of 16 residues. The CDR3 loop reads CASSLPPAQGKETQYF. Written as DNA, the CDR3 is TGTGCCAGCAGCTTACCCCCAGCACAGGGGAAAGAGACCCAGTACTTC.

This sequence joins TRBV2 and TRBJ1-2; D call uncertain. From germline, CDR1 is SNHLY and CDR2 FYNNEI. Trimming took off 5 bases at V and 3 bases at J, with 10 bases between the two ends. The CDR3 length is 13 residues. The CDR3 DNA follows: TGTGCCAGCAGTCAGGATATCTACTATGGCTACACCTTC. Translating it yields CASSQDIYYGYTF.

This chain links TRBV9 with TRBJ2-7, with 9 bases lining up with TRBD2. The CDR3 is 18 amino acids. CDR1 and CDR2 (germline): SGDLS, YYNGEE. Trimming removed 3 bases from V and 4 bases from J; junction bases left unmatched: 17. The DNA of the CDR3 is TGTGCCAGCAGCGCCCGCGGGACCCCGACTAGCGGATTTTACGAGCAGTACTTC. Residues: CASSARGTPTSGFYEQYF.

The CDR3 DNA follows: TGTGCCAGCAGCTTAGTTCCATCTGAAGAGACCCAGTACTTC. Translation gives CASSLVPSEETQYF. The rearrangement joins TRBV7-2 to TRBJ2-5, with no clear D. The CDR3 runs 14 residues. V lost 1 base, J lost 3 bases, and 9 bases lay in between. Germline CDR1 is SGHTA and CDR2 is FQGNSA.

V gene TRBV5-1 combines with J gene TRBJ2-3; D may be TRBD2 (5 bases). The CDR3 is 15 residues long. Germline CDR1 SGHRS, CDR2 YFSETQ. Between the trimmed V and J ends, which lost 0 bases and 1 base, there was a span of 9 bases. The CDR3 nucleotides read TGCGCCAGCAGCTTGGCCGGGGTCCGCACAGATACGCAGTATTTT. Its protein is CASSLAGVRTDTQYF.

The CDR3 region is CASSLTNYGYTF. In DNA, the CDR3 is TGTGCCAGCAGCCTCACTAACTATGGCTACACCTTC. This chain links TRBV11-2 with TRBJ1-2; D gene uncertain. Per the germline V gene, CDR1 is SGHAT and CDR2 is FQNNGV. V gave up 5 bases and J gave up 0 bases, with 4 bases separating them. The CDR3 length is 12 residues.

The chain carries TRBV7-8 and TRBJ2-5; a weak D match, TRBD2 (5 bases). The germline CDR1 and CDR2 sequences are SGHVS and FQNEAQ. The CDR3 spans 13 residues. V was shortened by 3 bases and J by 3 bases, with 8 bases between the two germline ends. CDR3 DNA sequence: TGTGCCAGCAGCTTTCGGACTGAAGAGACCCAGTACTTC. This sequence encodes CASSFRTEETQYF.

The V gene is TRBV28, the J gene TRBJ2-1; the match to TRBD2 covers 8 bases. The CDR3 runs to 16 residues. After removal of 3 bases from V and 6 bases from J, the junction contained 10 bases not matched to a gene. The germline CDR1 and CDR2 sequences are MDHEN and SYDVKM. The CDR3 region has the DNA TGTGCCAGCAGTTTCGGGGCAGAGCGGGAGTTCAATGAGCAGTTCTTC. Translated: CASSFGAEREFNEQFF.

V gene TRBV27 combines with J gene TRBJ1-6; no reliable D call. The CDR3 contains 13 residues. V dropped 5 bases and J dropped 10 bases, with 12 bases sitting between them. The germline CDR1 and CDR2 sequences are MNHEY and SMNVEV (reference sequence). In nucleotides, the CDR3 is TGTGCCAGCAGTGAGAGGAGGGAATCACCCCTCCACTTT. It yields the protein CASSERRESPLHF.

The chain links TRBV5-1 to TRBJ2-3; the D call may be TRBD1 or TRBD2 (6 bases each). Between the trimmed V and J ends, which lost 4 bases and 2 bases, there was a span of 14 bases. CDR1 SGHRS and CDR2 YFSETQ come from the germline V gene. The CDR3 contains 15 residues. This CDR3 reads CASSISGADTDTQYF. The CDR3 DNA sequence: TGCGCCAGCAGCATATCGGGGGCCGACACAGATACGCAGTATTTT.

V gene TRBV7-9 combines with J gene TRBJ2-7, with 7 bases lining up with TRBD2. Germline CDR1 and CDR2: SEHNR and FQNEAQ (reference sequence). The CDR3 runs 13 residues. V shed 4 bases, J shed 4 bases, and the junction held 4 bases outside the gene matches. CDR3 sequence reads: CASSSSGGYEQYF. CDR3 DNA: TGTGCCAGCAGCTCCTCCGGGGGGTACGAGCAGTACTTC.

The gene calls are TRBV28 and TRBJ1-5; 9 bases line up with TRBD1. Trimming at V came to 6 bases and at J to 1 base, leaving 7 bases not matched to a gene. Germline CDR1 and CDR2: MDHEN and SYDVKM. The CDR3 runs 16 residues. The CDR3 region is CASRGTGYWSNQPQHF. The CDR3 DNA reads TGTGCCAGCAGGGGGACAGGGTATTGGAGCAATCAGCCCCAGCATTTT. The entire variable domain, with the rest obtained from reference TRBV28 and TRBJ1-5, is as follows: DVKVTQSSRYLVKRTGEKVFLECVQDMDHENMFWYRQDPGLGLRLIYFSYDVKMKEKGDIPEGYSVSREKKERFSLILESASTNQTSMYLCASRGTGYWSNQPQHFGDGTRLSIL.

The V call is TRBV30, the J call TRBJ2-3; D unclear. There are 11 residues in the CDR3. Germline CDR1 GTSNPN, CDR2 SVGIG (reference sequence). V dropped 7 bases and J dropped 7 bases, with 12 bases sitting between them. This CDR3 is CASLPSNTQYF. For the CDR3, the DNA is TGTGCCTCCCTGCCTAGTAATACGCAGTATTTT.

This sequence joins TRBV18 and TRBJ2-7, with D maybe TRBD2 (6 bases). Germline V lookup: CDR1 KGHSH, CDR2 LQKENI. V lost 3 bases and J lost 8, with 14 bases in between. The CDR3 runs 13 residues. In nucleotides, the CDR3 is TGTGCCAGCTCACCCGTCGAGGGGACTCAGCAGTACGTC. This translates into CASSPVEGTQQYV.

The chain has TRBV2 and TRBJ2-7, with D unresolved. This CDR3 spans 11 amino acids. The ends were cut back, 5 bases at V and 3 bases at J, with 5 bases in the middle. Looked up from germline, CDR1 is SNHLY and CDR2 is FYNNEI. The CDR3 sequence is CASSWYYEQYF. CDR3 coding DNA: TGTGCCAGCAGTTGGTACTACGAGCAGTACTTC.

The V and J genes are TRBV5-1 and TRBJ2-3, with 7 bases fitting TRBD1. The germline CDR1 and CDR2 sequences are SGHRS and YFSETQ. V lost 3 bases, J lost 0 bases, and 7 bases stayed unmatched. This CDR3 has 16 residues. The DNA for the CDR3 is TGCGCCAGCAGCTCTTCGCCACAGGGGAGCACAGATACGCAGTATTTT. Protein sequence: CASSSSPQGSTDTQYF.

This sequence joins TRBV19 and TRBJ1-5, with 9 bases identical to TRBD1. V trimming: 6 bases; J trimming: 6 bases; junction bases outside the gene matches: 9. CDR3 size: 15 residues. The germline gives CDR1 LNHDA, CDR2 SQIVND (reference sequence). CDR3 loop: CASRIGTGFRQPQHF. CDR3 DNA sequence: TGTGCCAGTAGAATTGGGACAGGGTTCCGTCAGCCCCAGCATTTT. The complete variable domain, with remaining parts taken from reference TRBV19 and TRBJ1-5, reads DGGITQSPKYLFRKEGQNVTLSCEQNLNHDAMYWYRQDPGQGLRLIYYSQIVNDFQKGDIAEGYSVSREKKESFPLTVTSAQKNPTAFYLCASRIGTGFRQPQHFGDGTRLSIL.

V and J are TRBV7-9 and TRBJ1-1, with D possibly matching TRBD1 (5 bases). Trimming pared 3 bases from V and 14 bases from J, leaving 13 bases between. CDR3 length: 11 amino acids. Germline CDR1 and CDR2: SEHNR and FQNEAQ (reference sequence). Written as DNA, the CDR3 is TGTGCCAGCAGCTTGGGAGGGGAGGTCTTCTTT. Encoded protein: CASSLGGEVFF.

The rearrangement uses TRBV7-2 and TRBJ1-1, with D possibly being TRBD1 (5 bases). Trimming cost V 5 bases and J 5 bases, with 21 bases left between them. CDR1 SGHTA and CDR2 FQGNSA come from the germline V gene. This CDR3 is 16 amino acids long. CDR3 DNA: TGTGCCAGCAGCCCGACGGGAGGCAGGGTAAGGACTGAAGCTTTCTTT. This gives the protein CASSPTGGRVRTEAFF.

This chain links TRBV5-1 with TRBJ2-2; D uncertain. This CDR3 comprises 14 residues. V was trimmed by 1 base and J by 3 bases, leaving 7 bases between them. Germline assignment: CDR1 SGHRS and CDR2 YFSETQ. The CDR3 sequence is CASSLIGDTGELFF. CDR3 nucleotides: TGCGCCAGCAGCTTGATTGGGGACACCGGGGAGCTGTTTTTT.

The genes are TRBV28 and TRBJ1-6; possibly TRBD1 for D (5 bases). The germline V gene encodes CDR1 MDHEN and CDR2 SYDVKM. The CDR3 has 16 residues. With 3 bases removed from V and 7 bases from J, the gap between germline ends came to 16 bases. CDR3 nucleotide sequence: TGTGCCAGCAGTTTCCCCTCCGGACAAAAGAATTCACCCCTCCACTTT. This translates into CASSFPSGQKNSPLHF.

The chain uses TRBV5-4 and TRBJ1-2; 10 bases fit TRBD1. This CDR3 comprises 17 residues. Germline V gene lookup returns CDR1 SGHNT and CDR2 YYREEE (reference sequence). J gave up 6 bases and V 4 bases, and 15 bases lay outside the gene matches. In DNA form, the CDR3 reads TGTGCCAGCAGCGTGCGGCGGCCCGGGACAGGGGCTCATGGCTACACCTTC. Translating gives CASSVRRPGTGAHGYTF.

This clone was counted only a few times. The CDR3 DNA is TGTGCCAGCAGCCACAGGGGGCTGGGTACGCAGTATTTT. Protein sequence: CASSHRGLGTQYF. The V gene is TRBV14, the J gene TRBJ2-3, with 8 bases that match TRBD1. The CDR3 extends over 13 amino acids. From germline, CDR1 is SGHDN and CDR2 FVKESK. V gave up 3 bases and J gave up 8 bases; unmatched junction bases: 4.

The rearrangement uses TRBV28 and TRBJ1-1; no firm D call. This CDR3 contains 14 residues. V gave up 1 base and J gave up 3 bases, with 9 bases separating them. Germline values: CDR1 MDHEN, CDR2 SYDVKM. The CDR3 reads CASSLLGSHTEAFF. In DNA form, the CDR3 reads TGTGCCAGCAGTTTATTGGGATCCCACACTGAAGCTTTCTTT.

The V and J genes are TRBV2 and TRBJ2-3; D remains ambiguous. The length of the CDR3 is 14 residues. CDR1 and CDR2 from the germline V gene are SNHLY and FYNNEI. The V gene lost 8 bases and the J gene lost 0 bases, with 12 bases spanning the gap. The CDR3 DNA follows: TGTGCCAGCGGCAGCGACACTAGCACAGATACGCAGTATTTT. Protein: CASGSDTSTDTQYF. The whole variable domain, remainder taken from reference TRBV2 and TRBJ2-3, is EPEVTQTPSHQVTQMGQEVILRCVPISNHLYFYWYRQILGQKVEFLVSFYNNEISEKSEIFDDQFSVERPDGSNFTLKIRSTKLEDSAMYFCASGSDTSTDTQYFGPGTRLTVL.

Concerning this clone: One end of the junction does not line up with germline, which may come from a read error. The rearrangement uses TRBV28 and TRBJ1-1; perhaps TRBD1 as D (5 bases). From germline, CDR1 is MDHEN and CDR2 SYDVKM. This CDR3 comprises 10 residues. CDR3 amino acids: CASSFVGVIF. CDR3 nucleotide sequence: TGTGCCAGCAGTTTCGTGGGGGTTATCTTT.

The gene calls are TRBV9 and TRBJ2-4; 7 bases are a match to TRBD1. This CDR3 comprises 15 residues. Germline CDR1 and CDR2: SGDLS and YYNGEE. V dropped 3 bases and J dropped 8; count of bases not matched to a gene: 11. CDR3 sequence reads: CASSDRRDSGYIQYF. In DNA form, the CDR3 reads TGTGCCAGCAGCGACCGCCGGGACAGTGGATACATTCAGTACTTC.

The chain is built from TRBV5-1 and TRBJ2-1, with D possibly matching TRBD2 (6 bases). The germline V gene encodes CDR1 SGHRS and CDR2 YFSETQ. Trimming pared 1 base from V and 4 bases from J, leaving 9 bases between. This CDR3 comprises 14 residues. CDR3 sequence (DNA): TGCGCCAGCAGCTTGAATCTAGCGTACAATGAGCAGTTCTTC. Translating it yields CASSLNLAYNEQFF.

V and J are TRBV27 and TRBJ2-1; 12 bases map to TRBD2. CDR1 and CDR2 (germline): MNHEY, SMNVEV (reference sequence). The CDR3 totals 15 residues. With V trimmed by 4 bases and J by 6 bases, 4 bases remained unmatched. The CDR3, as DNA: TGTGCCAGCAGTTCCCTAGCGGGGGGGATCAATGAGCAGTTCTTC. Translating gives CASSSLAGGINEQFF.

The count of this clone is one. The genes are TRBV4-3 and TRBJ2-5, with TRBD1 as a possible D gene (5 bases). The germline CDR1 and CDR2 sequences are LGHNA and YSLEER. The CDR3 contains 15 residues. V was cut by 0 bases and J by 2 bases, with 10 bases left in between. CDR3 region: CASSQDGAGQETQYF. CDR3 sequence (DNA): TGCGCCAGCAGCCAAGATGGGGCCGGTCAAGAGACCCAGTACTTC.

This chain connects TRBV7-8 to TRBJ2-7; 9 bases agree with TRBD1. Germline CDR1 SGHVS, CDR2 FQNEAQ. CDR3 length: 15 residues. J lost 3 bases, V lost 3 bases, and 6 bases had no gene match. The CDR3 DNA sequence: TGTGCCAGCAGCTTGGGACAGGGCAGTTTCTACGAGCAGTACGTC. Its protein is CASSLGQGSFYEQYV.

A single count supports this clone. The chain combines TRBV9 with TRBJ2-6; tentatively, D is TRBD2 (6 bases). The V end was cut by 3 bases, the J end by 2 bases, with 18 bases between. Looked up from germline, CDR1 is SGDLS and CDR2 is YYNGEE. The CDR3 is 18 residues long. The CDR3 is CASSGPKRGETGANVLTF. CDR3 nucleotides: TGTGCCAGCAGCGGACCCAAACGCGGGGAGACTGGGGCCAACGTCCTGACTTTC.